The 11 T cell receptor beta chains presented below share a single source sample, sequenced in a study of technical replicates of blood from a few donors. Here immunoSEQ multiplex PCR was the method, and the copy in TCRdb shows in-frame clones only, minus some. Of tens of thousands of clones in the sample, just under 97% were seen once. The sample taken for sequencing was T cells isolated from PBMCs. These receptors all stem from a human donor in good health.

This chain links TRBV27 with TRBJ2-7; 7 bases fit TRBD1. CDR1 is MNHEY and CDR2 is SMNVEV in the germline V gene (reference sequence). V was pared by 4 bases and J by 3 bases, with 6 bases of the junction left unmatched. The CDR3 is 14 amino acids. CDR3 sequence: CASSSGTESYEQYF. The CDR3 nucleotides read TGTGCCAGCAGTTCCGGGACAGAGAGCTACGAGCAGTACTTC.

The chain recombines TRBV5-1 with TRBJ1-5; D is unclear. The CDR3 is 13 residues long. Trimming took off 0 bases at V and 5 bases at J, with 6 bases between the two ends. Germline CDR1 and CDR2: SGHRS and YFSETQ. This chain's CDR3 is CASSLDNHQPQHF. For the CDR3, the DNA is TGCGCCAGCAGCTTGGATAATCATCAGCCCCAGCATTTT.

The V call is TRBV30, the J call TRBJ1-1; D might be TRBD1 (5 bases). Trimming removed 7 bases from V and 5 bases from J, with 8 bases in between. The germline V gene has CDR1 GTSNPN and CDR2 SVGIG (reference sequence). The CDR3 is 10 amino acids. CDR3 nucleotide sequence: TGTGCCTCGGAGGGGACTGAAGCTTTCTTT. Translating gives CASEGTEAFF.

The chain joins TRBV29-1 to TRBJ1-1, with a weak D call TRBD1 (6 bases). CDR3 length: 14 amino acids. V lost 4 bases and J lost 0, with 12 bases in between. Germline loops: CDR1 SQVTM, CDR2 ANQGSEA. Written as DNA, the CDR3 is TGCAGCGTTGGGGACAATGTTATGAACACTGAAGCTTTCTTT. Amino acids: CSVGDNVMNTEAFF.

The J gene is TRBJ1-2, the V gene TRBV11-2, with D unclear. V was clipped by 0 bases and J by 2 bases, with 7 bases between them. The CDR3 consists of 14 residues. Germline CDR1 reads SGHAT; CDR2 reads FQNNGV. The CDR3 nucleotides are TGTGCCAGCAGCTTAGAACAGAGCAACTATGGCTACACCTTC. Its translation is CASSLEQSNYGYTF.

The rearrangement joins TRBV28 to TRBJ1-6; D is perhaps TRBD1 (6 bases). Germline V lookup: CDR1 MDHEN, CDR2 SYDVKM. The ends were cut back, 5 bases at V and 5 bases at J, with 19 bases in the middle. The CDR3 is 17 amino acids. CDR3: CASSLYPRTANNSPLHF. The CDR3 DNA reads TGTGCCAGCAGTCTCTACCCCCGGACAGCGAATAATTCACCCCTCCACTTT.

This CDR3 reads CASSEPGYGYTF. The DNA for the CDR3 is TGTGCCAGCAGTGAGCCAGGCTATGGCTACACCTTC. V and J are TRBV2 and TRBJ1-2; no definite D call. This CDR3 comprises 12 residues. Per the germline V gene, CDR1 is SNHLY and CDR2 is FYNNEI. Trimming left V 3 bases short and J 4 bases short, with 6 bases between.

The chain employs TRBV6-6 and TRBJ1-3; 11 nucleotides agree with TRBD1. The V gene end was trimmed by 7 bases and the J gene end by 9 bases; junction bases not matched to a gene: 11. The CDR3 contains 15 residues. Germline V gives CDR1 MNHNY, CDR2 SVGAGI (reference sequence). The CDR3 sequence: CASTFTGQGASTIYF. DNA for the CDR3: TGTGCCAGCACCTTCACCGGACAGGGGGCTTCCACCATATATTTT.

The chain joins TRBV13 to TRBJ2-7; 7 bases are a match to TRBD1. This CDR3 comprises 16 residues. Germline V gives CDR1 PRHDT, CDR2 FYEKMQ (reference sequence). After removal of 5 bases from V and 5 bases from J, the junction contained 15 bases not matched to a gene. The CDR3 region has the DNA TGTGCCAGCAGCCCGATGACAGGGACCCGAATCCACGAGCAGTACTTC. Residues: CASSPMTGTRIHEQYF. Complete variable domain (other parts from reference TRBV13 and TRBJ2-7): AAGVIQSPRHLIKEKRETATLKCYPIPRHDTVYWYQQGPGQDPQFLISFYEKMQSDKGSIPDRFSAQQFSDYHSELNMSSLELGDSALYFCASSPMTGTRIHEQYFGPGTRLTVT.

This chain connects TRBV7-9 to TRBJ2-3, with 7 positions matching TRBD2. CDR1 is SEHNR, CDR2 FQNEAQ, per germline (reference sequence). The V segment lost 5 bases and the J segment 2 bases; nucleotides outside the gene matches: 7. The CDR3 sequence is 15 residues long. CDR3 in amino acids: CASSPLTSTTDTQYF. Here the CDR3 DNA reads TGTGCCAGCAGCCCCTTGACTAGCACCACAGATACGCAGTATTTT.

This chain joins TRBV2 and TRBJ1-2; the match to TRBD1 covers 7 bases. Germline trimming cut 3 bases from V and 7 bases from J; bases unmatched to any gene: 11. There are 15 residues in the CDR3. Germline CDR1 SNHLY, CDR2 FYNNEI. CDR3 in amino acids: CASSDLSGGLRGYTF. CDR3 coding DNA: TGTGCCAGCAGTGATTTGTCAGGGGGTCTCCGTGGCTACACCTTC.